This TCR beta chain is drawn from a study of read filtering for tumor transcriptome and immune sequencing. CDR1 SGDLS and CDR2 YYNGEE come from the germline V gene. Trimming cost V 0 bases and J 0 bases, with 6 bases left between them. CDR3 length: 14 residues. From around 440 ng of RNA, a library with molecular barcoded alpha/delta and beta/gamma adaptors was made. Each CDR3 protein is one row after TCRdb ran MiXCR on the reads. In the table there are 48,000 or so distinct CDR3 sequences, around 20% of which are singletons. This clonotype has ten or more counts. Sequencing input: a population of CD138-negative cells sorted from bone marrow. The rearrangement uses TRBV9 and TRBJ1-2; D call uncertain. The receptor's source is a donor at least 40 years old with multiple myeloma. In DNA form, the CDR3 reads TGTGCCAGCAGCGTAGGAGGAGCTAACTATGGCTACACCTTC. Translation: CASSVGGANYGYTF. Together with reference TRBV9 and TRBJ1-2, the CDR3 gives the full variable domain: DSGVTQTPKHLITATGQRVTLRCSPRSGDLSVYWYQQSLDQGLQFLIQYYNGEERAKGNILERFSAQQFPDLHSELNLSSLELGDSALYFCASSVGGANYGYTFGSGTRLTVV.